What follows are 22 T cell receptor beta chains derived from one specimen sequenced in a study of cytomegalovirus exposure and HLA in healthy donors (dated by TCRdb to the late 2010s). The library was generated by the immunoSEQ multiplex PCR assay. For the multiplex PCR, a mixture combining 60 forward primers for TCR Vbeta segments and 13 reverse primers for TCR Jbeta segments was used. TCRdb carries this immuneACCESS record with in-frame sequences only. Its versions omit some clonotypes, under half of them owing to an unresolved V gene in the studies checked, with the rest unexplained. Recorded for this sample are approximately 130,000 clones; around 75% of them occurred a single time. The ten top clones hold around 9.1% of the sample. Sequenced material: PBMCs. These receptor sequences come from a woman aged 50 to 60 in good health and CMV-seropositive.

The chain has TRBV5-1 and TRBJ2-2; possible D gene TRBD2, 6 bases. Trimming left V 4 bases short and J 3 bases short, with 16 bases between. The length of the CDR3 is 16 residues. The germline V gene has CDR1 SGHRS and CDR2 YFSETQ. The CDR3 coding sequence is TGCGCCAGCAGCCTTGGGGAATCGGGGGACACCGGGGAGCTGTTTTTT. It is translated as CASSLGESGDTGELFF.

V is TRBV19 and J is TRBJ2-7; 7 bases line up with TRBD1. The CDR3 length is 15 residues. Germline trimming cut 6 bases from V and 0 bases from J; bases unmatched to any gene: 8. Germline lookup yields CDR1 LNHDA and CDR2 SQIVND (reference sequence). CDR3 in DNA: TGTGCCAGTAGGGAACGACAGGGTATCTCCTACGAGCAGTACTTC. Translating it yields CASRERQGISYEQYF.

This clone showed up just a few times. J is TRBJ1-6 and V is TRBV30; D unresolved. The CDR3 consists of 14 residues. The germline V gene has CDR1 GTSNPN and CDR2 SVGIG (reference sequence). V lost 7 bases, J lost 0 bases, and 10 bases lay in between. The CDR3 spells CALTQSSYNSPLHF. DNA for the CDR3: TGTGCCTTAACACAGAGCTCCTATAATTCACCCCTCCACTTT.

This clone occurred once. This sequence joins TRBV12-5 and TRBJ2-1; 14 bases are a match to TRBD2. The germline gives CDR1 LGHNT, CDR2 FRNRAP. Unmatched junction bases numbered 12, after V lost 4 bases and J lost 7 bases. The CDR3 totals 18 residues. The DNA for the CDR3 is TGTGCTAGTGGTTCATGGGGGACTAGCGGGAGCCCCGGGAATGAGCAGTTCTTC. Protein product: CASGSWGTSGSPGNEQFF.

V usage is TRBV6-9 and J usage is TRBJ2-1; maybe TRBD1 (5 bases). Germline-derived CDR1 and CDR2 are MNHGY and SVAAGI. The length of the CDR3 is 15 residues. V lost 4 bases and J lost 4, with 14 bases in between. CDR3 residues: CASSLTRTLYNEQFF. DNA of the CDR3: TGTGCCAGCAGTTTAACAAGGACACTTTACAATGAGCAGTTCTTC.

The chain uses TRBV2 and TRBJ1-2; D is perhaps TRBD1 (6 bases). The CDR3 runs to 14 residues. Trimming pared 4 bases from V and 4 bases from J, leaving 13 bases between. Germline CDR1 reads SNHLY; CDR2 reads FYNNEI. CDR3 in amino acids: CASSVRDNPYGYTF. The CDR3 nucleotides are TGTGCCAGCAGTGTTCGGGACAACCCCTATGGCTACACCTTC.

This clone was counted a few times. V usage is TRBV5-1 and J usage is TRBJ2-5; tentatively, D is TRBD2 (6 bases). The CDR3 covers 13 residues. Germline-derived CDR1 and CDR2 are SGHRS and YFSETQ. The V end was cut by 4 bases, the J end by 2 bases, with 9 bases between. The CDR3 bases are TGCGCCAGCAGCCCGGGACTGCAAGAGACCCAGTACTTC. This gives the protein CASSPGLQETQYF.

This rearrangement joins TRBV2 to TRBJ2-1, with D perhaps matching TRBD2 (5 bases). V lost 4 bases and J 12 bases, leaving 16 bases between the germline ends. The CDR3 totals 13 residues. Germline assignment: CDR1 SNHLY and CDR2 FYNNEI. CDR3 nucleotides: TGTGCCAGCAGTGGGGTTGTCGGGGATGGGCAGTTCTTC. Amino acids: CASSGVVGDGQFF.

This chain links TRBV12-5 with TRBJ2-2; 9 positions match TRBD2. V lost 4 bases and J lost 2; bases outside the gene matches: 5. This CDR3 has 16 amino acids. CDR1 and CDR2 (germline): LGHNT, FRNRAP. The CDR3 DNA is TGTGCTAGTGGTTCCCTTAGCGGGAGCAACACCGGGGAGCTGTTTTTT. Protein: CASGSLSGSNTGELFF.

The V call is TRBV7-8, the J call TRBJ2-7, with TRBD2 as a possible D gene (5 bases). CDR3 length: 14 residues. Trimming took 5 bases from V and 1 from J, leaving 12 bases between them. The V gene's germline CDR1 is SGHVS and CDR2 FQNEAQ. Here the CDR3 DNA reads TGTGCCAGCAGCGCAAGACGGGGTTCCTACGAGCAGTACTTC. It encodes CASSARRGSYEQYF.

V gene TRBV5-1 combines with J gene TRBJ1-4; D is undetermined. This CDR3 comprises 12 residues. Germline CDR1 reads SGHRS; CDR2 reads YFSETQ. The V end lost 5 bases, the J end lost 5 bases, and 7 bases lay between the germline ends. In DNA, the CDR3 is TGCGCCAGCAGGCGGGCGAATGAAAAACTGTTTTTT. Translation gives CASRRANEKLFF. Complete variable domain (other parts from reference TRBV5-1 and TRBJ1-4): KAGVTQTPRYLIKTRGQQVTLSCSPISGHRSVSWYQQTPGQGLQFLFEYFSETQRNKGNFPGRFSGRQFSNSRSEMNVSTLELGDSALYLCASRRANEKLFFGSGTQLSVL.

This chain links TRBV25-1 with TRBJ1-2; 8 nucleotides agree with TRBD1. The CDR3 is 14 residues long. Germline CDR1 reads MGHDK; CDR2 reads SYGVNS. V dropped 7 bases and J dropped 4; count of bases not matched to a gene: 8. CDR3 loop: CASTSGTGGYGYTF. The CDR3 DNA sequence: TGTGCCAGCACCTCGGGGACAGGAGGCTATGGCTACACCTTC.

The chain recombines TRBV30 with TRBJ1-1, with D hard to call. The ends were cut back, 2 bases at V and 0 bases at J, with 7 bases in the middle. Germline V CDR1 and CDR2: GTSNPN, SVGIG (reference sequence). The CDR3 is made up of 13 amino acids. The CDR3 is CAWSRVVNTEAFF. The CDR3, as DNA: TGTGCCTGGAGTCGGGTTGTGAACACTGAAGCTTTCTTT.

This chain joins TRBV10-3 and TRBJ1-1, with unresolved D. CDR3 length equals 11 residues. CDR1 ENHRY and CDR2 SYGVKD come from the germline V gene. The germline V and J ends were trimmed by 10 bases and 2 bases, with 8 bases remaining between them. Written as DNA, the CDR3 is TGTGCCACACTTCTTAACACTGAAGCTTTCTTT. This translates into CATLLNTEAFF.

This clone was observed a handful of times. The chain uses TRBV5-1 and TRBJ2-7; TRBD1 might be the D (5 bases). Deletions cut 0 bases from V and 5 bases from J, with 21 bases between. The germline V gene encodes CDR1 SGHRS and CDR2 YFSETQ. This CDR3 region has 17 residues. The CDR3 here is CASSLGSLRGPFHEQYF. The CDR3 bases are TGCGCCAGCAGCTTGGGGTCCCTAAGGGGCCCTTTTCACGAGCAGTACTTC.

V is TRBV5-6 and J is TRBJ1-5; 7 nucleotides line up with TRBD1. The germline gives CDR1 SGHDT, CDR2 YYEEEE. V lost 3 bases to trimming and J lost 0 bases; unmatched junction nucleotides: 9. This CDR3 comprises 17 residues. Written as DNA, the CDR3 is TGTGCCAGCAGCTATAGACAGGGCGCCTATAGCAATCAGCCCCAGCATTTT. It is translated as CASSYRQGAYSNQPQHF.

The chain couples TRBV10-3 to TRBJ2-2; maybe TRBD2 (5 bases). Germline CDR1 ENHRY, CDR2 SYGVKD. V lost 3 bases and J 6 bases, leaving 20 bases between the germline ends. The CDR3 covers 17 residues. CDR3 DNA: TGTGCCATCAGTGATCCCCGCACTACTGGAGGTCCCGGGGAGCTGTTTTTT. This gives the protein CAISDPRTTGGPGELFF.

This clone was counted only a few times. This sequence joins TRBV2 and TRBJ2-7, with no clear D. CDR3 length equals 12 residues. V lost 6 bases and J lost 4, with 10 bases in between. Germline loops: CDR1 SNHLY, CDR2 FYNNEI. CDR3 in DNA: TGTGCCAGCAGGAGATCAGGATACGAGCAGTACTTC. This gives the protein CASRRSGYEQYF.

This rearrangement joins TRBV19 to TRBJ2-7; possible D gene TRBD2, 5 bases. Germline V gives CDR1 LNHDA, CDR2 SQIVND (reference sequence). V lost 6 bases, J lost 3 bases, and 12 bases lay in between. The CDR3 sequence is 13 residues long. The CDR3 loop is CASRAGLDYEQYF. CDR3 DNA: TGTGCCAGTAGGGCCGGACTCGACTACGAGCAGTACTTC.

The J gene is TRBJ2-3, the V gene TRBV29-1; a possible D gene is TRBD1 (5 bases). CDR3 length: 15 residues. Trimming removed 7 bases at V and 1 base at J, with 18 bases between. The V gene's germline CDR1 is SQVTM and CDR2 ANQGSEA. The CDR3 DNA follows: TGCAGCGGGACCAAGGGGATGGAAGGCACAGATACGCAGTATTTT. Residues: CSGTKGMEGTDTQYF.

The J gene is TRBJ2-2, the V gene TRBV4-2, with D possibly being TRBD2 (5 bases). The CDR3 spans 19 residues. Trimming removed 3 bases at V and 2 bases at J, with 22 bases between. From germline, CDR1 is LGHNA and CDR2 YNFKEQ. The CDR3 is CASSHVPGKGKDNTGELFF. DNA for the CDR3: TGTGCCAGCAGCCACGTACCCGGGAAAGGCAAGGATAACACCGGGGAGCTGTTTTTT.

The CDR3 DNA follows: TGTGCCTGGACCGCGACTAGCTCGGGCTACACCTTC. Translation: CAWTATSSGYTF. The chain links TRBV30 to TRBJ1-2; D unclear. CDR3 length: 12 residues. In germline, CDR1 is GTSNPN, CDR2 SVGIG (reference sequence). Trimming removed 4 bases at V and 8 bases at J, with 14 bases between.